This T cell receptor (beta chain) was profiled in a study of T cell responses to AZD1222 COVID-19 vaccine. As for the study in general: Second-dose schedules of about 4 or about 12 weeks were combined. Study-wide results and caveats: Spike as a whole was targeted by vaccine-associated CD4 TCRs, dominant at 160-218 and 743-854. Spike-specific TCR breadth and depth grew following two AZD1222 doses.

As concerns this clone: The target antigen is unknown.

The V gene's germline CDR1 is LNHDA and CDR2 SQIVND (reference sequence). This CDR3 spans 17 amino acids. V was trimmed by 7 bases and J by 0 bases, leaving 19 bases between them. Measured with immunoSEQ multiplex PCR; TCRdb has only the in-frame clones, and not every one. Of tens of thousands of clones listed, approximately 91% were seen once; the top ten hold roughly 7.3%. The sample here was peripheral blood, taken on day 0 of AZD1222 vaccination. J is TRBJ2-1 and V is TRBV19; D is possibly TRBD1 or TRBD2 (5 bases each). This clonotype originated in an adult in good health. This chain's CDR3 is CASKFRTWGSSYNEQFF. The CDR3, as DNA: TGTGCCAGTAAATTCCGCACTTGGGGGAGCTCCTACAATGAGCAGTTCTTC.